This T cell receptor (beta chain) originates from a study of tumor-infiltrating lymphocytes in primary liver carcinoma. The germline gives CDR1 SQVTM, CDR2 ANQGSEA. This CDR3 has 11 amino acids. Co-extracting RNA and DNA was done with about 20-34 mg of unsorted bulk tissue as input. Overall study findings and caveats: Top clones occupying all five tumor regions numbered only about 8-25%.

TCR beta cDNA was reverse-transcribed from about 500 ng of total RNA. The reaction used a constant-region primer and ProtoScript II reverse transcriptase. Nested multiplex PCR, run for three rounds with slightly modified ARM-PCR, yielded TCR beta libraries. With TRBV1-TRBV30 forward primers and a C-beta reverse primer, the first two PCR rounds were run for around 10 cycles each. TCRdb used MiXCR to reprocess the multiplex PCR reads, holding one entry per CDR3 protein. In the table there are 80,000 or so distinct CDR3 sequences, about two thirds of which are singletons. As concerns this clonotype: Its antigen is undetermined. At one end the junction does not follow the germline gene, possibly because of a read error.

The TCR comes from a woman aged 55-69 years with primary liver carcinoma and hepatitis B virus infection. The sample was liver tumor tissue from sampling region 4. Subset of the sample: tumor region T4, right-lateral pole. The gene calls are TRBV29-1 and TRBJ2-3; the D is unclear. The CDR3 protein is CSVDLTDTHHF. The DNA of the CDR3 is TGCAGCGTCGACCTCACAGATACGCACCATTTT.